A selection of T cell receptor beta chains follows, all from one sample in a study of blood T cell repertoires in COVID-19. Produced via immunoSEQ multiplex PCR; TCRdb's table is partial and in-frame only. The sample has 150,000 or so clones; over 70% are singletons. The specimen sequenced was PBMCs or T cells enriched from blood (not recorded which). Receptors originate from a man between 65 and 80 years old who had been exposed to COVID-19. Both conserved end residues are part of each CDR3. The D gene is left open where the match is weak. Not every row has a clone size; where given, it reads once, few, many or a size class.

V gene	D gene	clone size	J gene	CDR3 protein	CDR3 DNA
TRBV18	TRBD1	NA	TRBJ2-5	CASSPQGTAKETQYF	TGTGCCAGCTCACCCCAGGGGACAGCCAAAGAGACCCAGTACTTC
TRBV21-1	NA	once	TRBJ1-6	CASSKVRQGCSPLHF	TGTGCCAGCAGCAAAGTTCGGCAGGGATGTTCACCCCTCCACTTT
TRBV7-2	NA	once	TRBJ2-2	CASSLAGANTGELFF	TGTGCCAGCAGCTTAGCGGGGGCTAACACCGGGGAGCTGTTTTTT
TRBV27	NA	once	TRBJ2-3	CASSLLLSVGARDTQYF	TGTGCCAGCAGTTTACTCCTTTCCGTAGGTGCGCGGGATACGCAGTATTTT
TRBV3-1/TRBV3-2	NA	NA	TRBJ2-2	CASSESGANTGELFF	TGTGCCAGCAGCGAATCGGGAGCGAACACCGGGGAGCTGTTTTTT
TRBV19	NA	few	TRBJ2-6	CASSIFTGTGANVLTF	TGTGCCAGTAGTATCTTTACAGGGACTGGGGCCAACGTCCTGACTTTC
TRBV7-9	TRBD1	NA	TRBJ2-7	CASSPPGQANEQYF	TGTGCCAGCAGCCCCCCGGGACAGGCCAACGAGCAGTACTTC
TRBV29-1	TRBD2	NA	TRBJ2-7	CSVRTEVAGGTEQYF	TGCAGCGTGAGGACGGAAGTAGCGGGGGGGACCGAGCAGTACTTC
TRBV30	NA	NA	TRBJ1-3	CAWSTHLRSGNTIYF	TGTGCCTGGAGTACCCACTTACGCTCTGGAAACACCATATATTTT
TRBV7-9	TRBD1	NA	TRBJ2-7	CASSSDRGTYEQYF	TGTGCCAGCAGCTCGGACAGGGGAACCTACGAGCAGTACTTC
TRBV5-1	NA	NA	TRBJ1-1	CASSPPGHPNTEAFF	TGCGCCAGCAGCCCTCCGGGACACCCGAACACTGAAGCTTTCTTT
TRBV27	NA	once	TRBJ1-1	CAGQWGRGTEAFF	TGTGCCGGGCAATGGGGGAGGGGCACTGAAGCTTTCTTT
TRBV15	NA	NA	TRBJ2-6	CATSREGGTGANVLTF	TGTGCCACCAGCAGAGAGGGAGGTACTGGGGCCAACGTCCTGACTTTC
TRBV30	NA	NA	TRBJ2-1	CAWSAGTTGYNEQFF	TGTGCCTGGAGTGCCGGCACCACGGGGTACAATGAGCAGTTCTTC
TRBV9	TRBD2	NA	TRBJ2-3	CASSVEIAGGRVGTDTQYF	TGTGCCAGCAGCGTAGAAATAGCGGGGGGGCGGGTCGGCACAGATACGCAGTATTTT
TRBV7-8	NA	few	TRBJ2-6	CASSLASSGANVLTF	TGTGCCAGCAGCTTAGCTTCGTCTGGGGCCAACGTCCTGACTTTC
TRBV19	NA	NA	TRBJ2-3	CASTMGRGPVTDTQYF	TGTGCCAGTACTATGGGGCGGGGGCCCGTCACAGATACGCAGTATTTT
TRBV28	NA	NA	TRBJ1-1	CASSFGTGKMWDTEAFF	TGTGCCAGCAGTTTCGGTACAGGGAAAATGTGGGACACTGAAGCTTTCTTT
TRBV5-1	TRBD2	NA	TRBJ2-1	CASSPGLAGGNEQFF	TGCGCCAGCAGCCCGGGACTAGCGGGAGGCAATGAGCAGTTCTTC
TRBV3-1/TRBV3-2	NA	few	TRBJ1-4	CASSLSTNEKLFF	TGTGCCAGCAGCCTATCAACTAATGAAAAACTGTTTTTT
TRBV5-6	TRBD2	few	TRBJ2-7	CASSPRLAGVYEQYF	TGTGCCAGCAGCCCGCGACTAGCGGGGGTCTACGAGCAGTACTTC
TRBV11-2	TRBD1	NA	TRBJ1-1	CASKFGQGNTEAFF	TGTGCCAGCAAGTTCGGACAGGGAAACACTGAAGCTTTCTTT
TRBV19	NA	NA	TRBJ1-1	CASSFQMNTEAFF	TGTGCCAGTAGTTTCCAAATGAACACTGAAGCTTTCTTT
TRBV10-1	TRBD2	few	TRBJ2-2	CASSSGREGRTGELFF	TGCGCCAGTTCGTCGGGGCGGGAGGGCCGAACCGGGGAGCTGTTTTTT
TRBV24-1	NA	NA	TRBJ2-1	CATSDGLLGGQFF	TGTGCCACCAGTGATGGCCTCTTGGGGGGGCAGTTCTTC
TRBV20-1	NA	NA	TRBJ1-1	CSAGPGPEAFF	TGCAGTGCTGGACCAGGGCCTGAAGCTTTCTTT
TRBV4-1	TRBD2	NA	TRBJ2-3	CASSQDLAGATDTQYF	TGCGCCAGCAGCCAAGACCTAGCGGGAGCCACAGATACGCAGTATTTT
TRBV30	NA	NA	TRBJ2-7	CAWRGVSGMGLEQYF	TGTGCCTGGAGAGGGGTTAGCGGCATGGGACTCGAGCAGTACTTC
TRBV28	NA	NA	TRBJ1-1	CASSPSGVTTTEAFF	TGTGCCAGCAGTCCCTCAGGGGTCACGACGACTGAAGCTTTCTTT
TRBV5-1	TRBD2	NA	TRBJ2-2	CASSPGGGRNTGELFF	TGCGCCAGCAGCCCCGGGGGGGGACGGAACACCGGGGAGCTGTTTTTT
TRBV9	TRBD1	NA	TRBJ1-3	CASSVATGLSGNTIYF	TGTGCCAGCAGCGTGGCGACAGGGCTATCTGGAAACACCATATATTTT
TRBV2	NA	NA	TRBJ2-7	CASTQRGTGEQYF	TGTGCCAGCACCCAGCGAGGTACGGGGGAGCAGTACTTC
TRBV7-2	NA	NA	TRBJ2-3	CASSLGAVDTQYF	TGTGCCAGCAGCTTGGGGGCCGTAGATACGCAGTATTTT